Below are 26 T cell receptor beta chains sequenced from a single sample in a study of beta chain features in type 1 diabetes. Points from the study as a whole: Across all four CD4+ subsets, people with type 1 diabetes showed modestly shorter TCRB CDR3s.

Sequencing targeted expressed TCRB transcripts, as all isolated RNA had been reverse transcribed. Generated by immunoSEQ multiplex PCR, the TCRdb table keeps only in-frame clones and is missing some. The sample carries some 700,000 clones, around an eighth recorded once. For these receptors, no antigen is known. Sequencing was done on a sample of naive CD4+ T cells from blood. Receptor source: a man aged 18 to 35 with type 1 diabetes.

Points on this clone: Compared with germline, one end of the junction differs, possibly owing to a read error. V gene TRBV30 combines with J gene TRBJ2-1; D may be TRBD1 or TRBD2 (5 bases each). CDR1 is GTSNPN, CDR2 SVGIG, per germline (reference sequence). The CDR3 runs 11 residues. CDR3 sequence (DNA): TGTGCCGGGACGACCGCCCCCCTCCTCCTCTTC. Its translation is CAGTTAPLLLF.

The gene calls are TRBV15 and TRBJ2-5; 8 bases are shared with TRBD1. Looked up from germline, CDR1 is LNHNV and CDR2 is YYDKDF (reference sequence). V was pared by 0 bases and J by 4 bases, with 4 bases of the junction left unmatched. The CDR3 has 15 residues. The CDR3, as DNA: TGTGCCACCAGCAGAGATGGAGGGACAGGAGAGACCCAGTACTTC. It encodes CATSRDGGTGETQYF.

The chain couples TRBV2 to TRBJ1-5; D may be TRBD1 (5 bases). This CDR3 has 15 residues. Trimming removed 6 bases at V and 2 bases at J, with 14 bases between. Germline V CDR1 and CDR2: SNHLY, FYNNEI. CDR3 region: CASSRGAGGNQPQHF. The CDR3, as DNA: TGTGCCAGCAGCCGGGGCGCGGGAGGCAATCAGCCCCAGCATTTT.

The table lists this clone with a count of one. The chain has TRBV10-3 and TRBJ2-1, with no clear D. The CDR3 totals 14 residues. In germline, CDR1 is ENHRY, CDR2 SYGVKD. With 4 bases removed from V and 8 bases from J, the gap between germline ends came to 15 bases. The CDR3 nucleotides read TGTGCCATCAGTGGGGGAAGTCTGGCAGATGAGCAGTTCTTC. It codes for CAISGGSLADEQFF.

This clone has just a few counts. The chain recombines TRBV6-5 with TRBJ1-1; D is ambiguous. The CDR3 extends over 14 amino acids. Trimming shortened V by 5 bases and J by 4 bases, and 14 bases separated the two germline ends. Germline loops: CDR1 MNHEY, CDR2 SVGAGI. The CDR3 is CASSAPRAGTEAFF. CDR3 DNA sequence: TGTGCCAGCAGTGCCCCTAGGGCGGGCACTGAAGCTTTCTTT.

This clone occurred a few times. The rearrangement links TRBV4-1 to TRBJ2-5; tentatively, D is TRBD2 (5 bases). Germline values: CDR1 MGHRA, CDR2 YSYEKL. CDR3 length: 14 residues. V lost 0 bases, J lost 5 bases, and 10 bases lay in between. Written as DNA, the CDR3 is TGCGCCAGCAGCCAAGATTTGAGGGTTGAGACCCAGTACTTC. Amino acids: CASSQDLRVETQYF.

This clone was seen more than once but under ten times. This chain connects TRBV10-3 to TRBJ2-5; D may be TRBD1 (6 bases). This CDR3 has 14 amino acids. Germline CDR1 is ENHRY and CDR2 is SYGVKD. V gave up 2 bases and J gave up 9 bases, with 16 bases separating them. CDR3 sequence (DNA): TGTGCCATCAGTGAGGGTTTACAGGGTTTTTCCCAGTACTTC. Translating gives CAISEGLQGFSQYF.

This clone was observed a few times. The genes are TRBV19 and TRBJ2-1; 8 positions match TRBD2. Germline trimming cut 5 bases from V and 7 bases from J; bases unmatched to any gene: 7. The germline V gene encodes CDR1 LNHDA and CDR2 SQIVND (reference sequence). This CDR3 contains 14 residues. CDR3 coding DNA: TGTGCCAGTAGTGACCTAGCGGGCCGGAATGAGCAGTTCTTC. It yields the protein CASSDLAGRNEQFF.

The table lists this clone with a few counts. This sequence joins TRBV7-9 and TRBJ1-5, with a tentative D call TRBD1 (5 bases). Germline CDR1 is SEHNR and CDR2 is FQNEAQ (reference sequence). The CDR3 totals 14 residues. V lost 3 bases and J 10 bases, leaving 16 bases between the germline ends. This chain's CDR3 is CASSLSGPGGPQHF. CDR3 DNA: TGTGCCAGCAGCTTGTCGGGACCGGGCGGTCCCCAGCATTTT.

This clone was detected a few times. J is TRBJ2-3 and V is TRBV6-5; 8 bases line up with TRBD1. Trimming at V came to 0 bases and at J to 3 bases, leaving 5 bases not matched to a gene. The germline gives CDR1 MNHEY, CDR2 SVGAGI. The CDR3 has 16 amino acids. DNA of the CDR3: TGTGCCAGCAGTTACTCCCCCGGACAGGGAACAGATACGCAGTATTTT. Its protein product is CASSYSPGQGTDTQYF.

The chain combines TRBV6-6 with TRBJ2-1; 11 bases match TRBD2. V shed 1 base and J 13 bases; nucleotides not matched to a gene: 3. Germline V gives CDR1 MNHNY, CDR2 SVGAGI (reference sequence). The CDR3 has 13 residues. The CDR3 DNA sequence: TGTGCCAGCAGTTACTACGGGACTAGCGGACAGTTCTTC. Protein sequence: CASSYYGTSGQFF.

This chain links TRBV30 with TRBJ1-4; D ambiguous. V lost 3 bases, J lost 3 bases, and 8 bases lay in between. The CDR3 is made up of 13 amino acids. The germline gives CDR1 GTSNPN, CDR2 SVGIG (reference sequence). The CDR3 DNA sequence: TGTGCCTGGAGGCGGCAGTCTAATGAAAAACTGTTTTTT. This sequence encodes CAWRRQSNEKLFF.

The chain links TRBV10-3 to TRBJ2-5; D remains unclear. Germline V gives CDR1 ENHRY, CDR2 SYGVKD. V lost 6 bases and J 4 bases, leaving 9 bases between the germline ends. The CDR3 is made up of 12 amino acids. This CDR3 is CAISLRGETQYF. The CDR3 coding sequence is TGTGCCATCAGCCTTCGAGGAGAGACCCAGTACTTC.

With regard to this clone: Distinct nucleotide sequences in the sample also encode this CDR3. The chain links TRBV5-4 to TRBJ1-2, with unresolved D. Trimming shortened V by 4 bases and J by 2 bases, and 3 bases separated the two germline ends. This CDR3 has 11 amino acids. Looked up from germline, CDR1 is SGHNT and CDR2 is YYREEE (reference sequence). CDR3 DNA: TGTGCCAGCAGCGCAAACTATGGCTACACCTTC. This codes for CASSANYGYTF.

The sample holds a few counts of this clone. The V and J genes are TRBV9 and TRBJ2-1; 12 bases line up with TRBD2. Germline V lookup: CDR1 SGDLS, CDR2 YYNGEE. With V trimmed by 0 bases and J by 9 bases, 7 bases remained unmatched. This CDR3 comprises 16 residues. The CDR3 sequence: CASSVALAGGPGEQFF. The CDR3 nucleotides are TGTGCCAGCAGCGTAGCTCTAGCGGGGGGGCCTGGTGAGCAGTTCTTC.

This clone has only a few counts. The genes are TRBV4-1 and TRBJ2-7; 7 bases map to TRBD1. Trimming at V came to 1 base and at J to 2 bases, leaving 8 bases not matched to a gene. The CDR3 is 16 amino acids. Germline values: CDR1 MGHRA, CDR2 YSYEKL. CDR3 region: CASSQAEDRLTYEQYF. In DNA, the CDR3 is TGCGCCAGCAGCCAAGCCGAGGACAGGTTGACCTACGAGCAGTACTTC.

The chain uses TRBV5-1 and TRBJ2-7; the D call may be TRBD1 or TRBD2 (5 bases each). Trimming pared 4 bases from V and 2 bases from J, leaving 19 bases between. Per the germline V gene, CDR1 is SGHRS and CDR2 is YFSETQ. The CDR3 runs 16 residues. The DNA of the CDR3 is TGCGCCAGCAGCCCAAACGGGGCGTCTTGGGCCTACGAGCAGTACTTC. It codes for CASSPNGASWAYEQYF.

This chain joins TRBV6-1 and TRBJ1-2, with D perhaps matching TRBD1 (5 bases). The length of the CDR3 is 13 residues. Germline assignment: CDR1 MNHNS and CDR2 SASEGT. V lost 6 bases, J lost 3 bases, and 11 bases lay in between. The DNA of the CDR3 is TGTGCCAGCAGCCCCAGGGTCGACTATGGCTACACCTTC. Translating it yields CASSPRVDYGYTF.

In DNA, the CDR3 is TGTGCCTGGAGTGTTAACGGAGAAAGGGAGCAGTACTTC. Translating it yields CAWSVNGEREQYF. The chain is built from TRBV30 and TRBJ2-7; D gene uncertain. The CDR3 sequence is 13 residues long. CDR1 is GTSNPN and CDR2 is SVGIG in the germline V gene (reference sequence). Trimming took 0 bases from V and 7 from J, leaving 13 bases between them. Full variable domain (missing parts from reference TRBV30 and TRBJ2-7): SQTIHQWPATLVQPVGSPLSLECTVEGTSNPNLYWYRQAAGRGLQLLFYSVGIGQISSEVPQNLSASRPQDRQFILSSKKLLLSDSGFYLCAWSVNGEREQYFGPGTRLTVT.

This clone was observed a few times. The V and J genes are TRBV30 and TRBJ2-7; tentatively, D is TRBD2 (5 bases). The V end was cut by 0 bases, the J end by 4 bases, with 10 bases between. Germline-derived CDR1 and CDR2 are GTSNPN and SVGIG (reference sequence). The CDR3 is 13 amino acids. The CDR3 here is CAWSVLSGYEQYF. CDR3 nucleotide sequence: TGTGCCTGGAGTGTACTCTCGGGGTACGAGCAGTACTTC.

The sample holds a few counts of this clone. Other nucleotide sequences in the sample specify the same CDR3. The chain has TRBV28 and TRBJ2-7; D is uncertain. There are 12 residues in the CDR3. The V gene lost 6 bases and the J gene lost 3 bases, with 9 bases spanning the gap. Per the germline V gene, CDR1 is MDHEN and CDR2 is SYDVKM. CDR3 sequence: CASSQTVYEQYF. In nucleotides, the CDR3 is TGTGCCAGCAGCCAAACCGTCTACGAGCAGTACTTC.

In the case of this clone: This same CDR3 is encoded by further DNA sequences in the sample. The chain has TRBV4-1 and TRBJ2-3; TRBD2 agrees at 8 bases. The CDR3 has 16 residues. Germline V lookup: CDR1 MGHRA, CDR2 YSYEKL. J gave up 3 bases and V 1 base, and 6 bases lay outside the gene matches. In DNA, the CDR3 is TGCGCCAGCAGCCAAGGACGCCGGGGGGGGACAGATACGCAGTATTTT. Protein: CASSQGRRGGTDTQYF.

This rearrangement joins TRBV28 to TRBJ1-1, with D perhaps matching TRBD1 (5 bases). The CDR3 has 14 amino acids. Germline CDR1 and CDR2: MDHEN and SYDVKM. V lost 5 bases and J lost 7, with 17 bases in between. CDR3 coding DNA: TGTGCCAGCAGTCAGCCGGGGGGGACGCGTGAAGCTTTCTTT. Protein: CASSQPGGTREAFF.

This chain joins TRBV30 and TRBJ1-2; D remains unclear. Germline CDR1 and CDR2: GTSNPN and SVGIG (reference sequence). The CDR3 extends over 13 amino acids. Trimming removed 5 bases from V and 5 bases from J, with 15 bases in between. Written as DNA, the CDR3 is TGTGCCTGGGGCCCCCGGGTTGAATATGGCTACACCTTC. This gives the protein CAWGPRVEYGYTF.

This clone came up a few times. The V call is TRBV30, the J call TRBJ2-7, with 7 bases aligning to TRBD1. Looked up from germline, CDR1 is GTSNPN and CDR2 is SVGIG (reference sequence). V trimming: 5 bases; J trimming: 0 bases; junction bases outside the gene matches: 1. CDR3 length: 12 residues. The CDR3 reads CAWGDSSYEQYF. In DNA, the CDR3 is TGTGCCTGGGGGGACAGCTCCTACGAGCAGTACTTC.

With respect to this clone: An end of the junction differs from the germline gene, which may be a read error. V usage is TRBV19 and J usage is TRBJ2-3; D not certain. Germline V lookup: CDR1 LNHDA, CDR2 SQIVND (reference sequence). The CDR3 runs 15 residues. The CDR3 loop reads CASSIAVWTSESLRF. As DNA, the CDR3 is TGTGCCAGTAGTATAGCCGTCTGGACGTCGGAGAGCCTTCGCTTT.